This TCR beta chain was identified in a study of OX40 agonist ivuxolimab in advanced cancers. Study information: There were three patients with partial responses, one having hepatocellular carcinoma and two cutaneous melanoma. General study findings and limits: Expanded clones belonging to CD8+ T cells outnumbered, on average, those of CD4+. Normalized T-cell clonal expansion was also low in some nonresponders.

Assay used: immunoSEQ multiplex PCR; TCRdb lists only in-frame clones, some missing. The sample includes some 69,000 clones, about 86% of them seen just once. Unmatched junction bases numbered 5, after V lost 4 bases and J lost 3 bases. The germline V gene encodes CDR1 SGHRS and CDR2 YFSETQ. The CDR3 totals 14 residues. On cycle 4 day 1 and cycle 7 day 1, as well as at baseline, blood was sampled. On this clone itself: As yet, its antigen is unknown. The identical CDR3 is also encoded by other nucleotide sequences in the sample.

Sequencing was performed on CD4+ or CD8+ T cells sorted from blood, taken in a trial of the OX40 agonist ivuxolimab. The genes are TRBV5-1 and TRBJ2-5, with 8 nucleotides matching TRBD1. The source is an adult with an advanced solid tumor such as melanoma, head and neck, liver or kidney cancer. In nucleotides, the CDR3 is TGCGCCAGCAGCCGTGACAGGGGTAAAGAGACCCAGTACTTC. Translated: CASSRDRGKETQYF.